The 15 T cell receptor beta chains reported below all come from one sample, sequenced in a study of T cell responses to AZD1222 COVID-19 vaccine. The repertoire was sequenced with immunoSEQ multiplex PCR; TCRdb's copy has only in-frame clones and lacks some. The data show 120,000 to 150,000 clones, around 91% seen once. Material: peripheral blood, obtained 28 days after the second AZD1222 dose. These receptors were taken from an adult who received the AZD1222 COVID-19 vaccine.

The chain uses TRBV9 and TRBJ1-6, with D maybe TRBD1 (6 bases). The germline gives CDR1 SGDLS, CDR2 YYNGEE. The length of the CDR3 is 16 residues. The V gene lost 0 bases and the J gene lost 9 bases, with 16 bases spanning the gap. The CDR3 DNA reads as TGTGCCAGCAGCGTAGAGGGCCAGCCGGGGGCTTCACCCCTCCACTTT. As protein: CASSVEGQPGASPLHF.

This chain joins TRBV5-4 and TRBJ1-1; D might be TRBD1 (5 bases). Between the trimmed V and J ends, which lost 2 bases and 1 base, there was a span of 18 bases. The CDR3 contains 17 residues. Per germline, CDR1 SGHNT and CDR2 YYREEE (reference sequence). The CDR3 here is CASSFLRTGRANTEAFF. CDR3 coding DNA: TGTGCCAGCAGCTTCCTTCGTACAGGCCGAGCGAACACTGAAGCTTTCTTT. Full variable domain (outside the CDR3, taken from reference TRBV5-4 and TRBJ1-1): ETGVTQSPTHLIKTRGQQVTLRCSSQSGHNTVSWYQQALGQGPQFIFQYYREEENGRGNFPPRFSGLQFPNYSSELNVNALELDDSALYLCASSFLRTGRANTEAFFGQGTRLTVV.

This clone was observed a single time. The chain carries TRBV7-2 and TRBJ1-3, with no clear D. Looked up from germline, CDR1 is SGHTA and CDR2 is FQGNSA. V was trimmed by 0 bases and J by 0 bases, leaving 15 bases between them. CDR3 length equals 18 residues. CDR3 DNA sequence: TGTGCCAGCAGCTTAGCGGTTTTGAGCGGTCCCTCTGGAAACACCATATATTTT. Translated, it gives CASSLAVLSGPSGNTIYF.

V is TRBV2 and J is TRBJ2-3; D is uncertain. CDR3 length equals 15 residues. The V gene's germline CDR1 is SNHLY and CDR2 FYNNEI. The V gene lost 0 bases and the J gene lost 0 bases, with 7 bases spanning the gap. For the CDR3, the DNA is TGTGCCAGCAGTGAAGCAGAGGATAGCACAGATACGCAGTATTTT. Its translation: CASSEAEDSTDTQYF.

The chain is built from TRBV18 and TRBJ2-7; D not resolved. The CDR3 is made up of 13 amino acids. CDR1 and CDR2 from the germline V gene are KGHSH and LQKENI. Trimming removed 3 bases from V and 3 bases from J, with 9 bases in between. CDR3 protein: CASSPRQNYEQYF. The CDR3 nucleotides read TGTGCCAGCTCACCTCGCCAGAACTACGAGCAGTACTTC.

Only one count was recorded for this clone. The chain is built from TRBV2 and TRBJ1-2; D unresolved. Germline values: CDR1 SNHLY, CDR2 FYNNEI. V lost 6 bases, J lost 7 bases, and 9 bases lay in between. CDR3 length: 11 amino acids. CDR3 amino acids: CASRRTFGYTF. CDR3 in DNA: TGTGCCAGCAGAAGGACTTTTGGCTACACCTTC. The whole variable domain, remainder taken from reference TRBV2 and TRBJ1-2, is EPEVTQTPSHQVTQMGQEVILRCVPISNHLYFYWYRQILGQKVEFLVSFYNNEISEKSEIFDDQFSVERPDGSNFTLKIRSTKLEDSAMYFCASRRTFGYTFGSGTRLTVV.

The rearrangement uses TRBV27 and TRBJ2-6; 8 nucleotides match TRBD2. Trimming cost V 8 bases and J 2 bases; bases outside gene matches: 5. The CDR3 extends over 15 amino acids. CDR1 is MNHEY, CDR2 SMNVEV, per germline (reference sequence). The CDR3 sequence is CASSSGGAGANVLTF. CDR3 sequence (DNA): TGTGCCAGCTCGTCGGGAGGGGCTGGGGCCAACGTCCTGACTTTC.

V usage is TRBV5-1 and J usage is TRBJ2-5; D is possibly TRBD1 (6 bases). V was shortened by 3 bases and J by 2 bases, with 17 bases between the two germline ends. The germline gives CDR1 SGHRS, CDR2 YFSETQ. This CDR3 region has 16 residues. The CDR3 coding sequence is TGCGCCAGCAGCTCCGACAGGACTTTTCCGCAAGAGACCCAGTACTTC. It translates to CASSSDRTFPQETQYF.

This clone was recorded only once. The chain uses TRBV28 and TRBJ2-1; 10 bases align to TRBD2. Germline loops: CDR1 MDHEN, CDR2 SYDVKM. V dropped 4 bases and J dropped 6; count of bases not matched to a gene: 18. The CDR3 covers 19 residues. This chain's CDR3 is CASSSLQAVLAGASNEQFF. CDR3 coding DNA: TGTGCCAGCAGTTCACTACAAGCTGTCCTAGCGGGGGCCTCCAATGAGCAGTTCTTC.

This rearrangement joins TRBV29-1 to TRBJ1-2; TRBD1 matches at 8 bases. CDR3 size: 13 residues. V dropped 4 bases and J dropped 9; count of bases not matched to a gene: 10. Germline loops: CDR1 SQVTM, CDR2 ANQGSEA. The CDR3 loop is CSVVDRGTMSYTF. The CDR3 DNA reads as TGCAGCGTTGTTGACAGGGGAACGATGAGCTACACCTTC. Full variable domain (outside the CDR3, taken from reference TRBV29-1 and TRBJ1-2): SAVISQKPSRDICQRGTSLTIQCQVDSQVTMMFWYRQQPGQSLTLIATANQGSEATYESGFVIDKFPISRPNLTFSTLTVSNMSPEDSSIYLCSVVDRGTMSYTFGSGTRLTVV.

The V and J genes are TRBV10-3 and TRBJ2-3; the match to TRBD1 covers 7 bases. V trimming: 0 bases; J trimming: 5 bases; junction bases outside the gene matches: 11. The length of the CDR3 is 17 residues. Germline V gene data show CDR1 as ENHRY and CDR2 as SYGVKD. In nucleotides, the CDR3 is TGTGCCATCAGTGAGTCGGTATTAAAGGGGGCTGGAGATACGCAGTATTTT. Protein: CAISESVLKGAGDTQYF.

The chain employs TRBV12-3 or TRBV12-4 and TRBJ2-3; unclear D gene. Trimming removed 2 bases from V and 5 bases from J, with 8 bases in between. This CDR3 contains 13 residues. The CDR3 DNA reads as TGTGCCAGCAGTTTACTGGGGATAGATACGCAGTATTTT. It yields the protein CASSLLGIDTQYF.

V gene TRBV6-2 or TRBV6-3 combines with J gene TRBJ1-1; 10 bases are a match to TRBD1. CDR1 and CDR2 from the germline V gene are MNHEY and SVGEGT. V was pared by 4 bases and J by 1 base, with 3 bases of the junction left unmatched. CDR3 length: 15 amino acids. DNA for the CDR3: TGTGCCAGCAGTTCCTGGACAGGGGGGAACACTGAAGCTTTCTTT. Encoded protein: CASSSWTGGNTEAFF.

The chain uses TRBV2 and TRBJ1-1; no firm D call. The CDR3 has 13 amino acids. Germline V gives CDR1 SNHLY, CDR2 FYNNEI. V was trimmed by 6 bases and J by 3 bases, leaving 11 bases between them. The CDR3 coding sequence is TGTGCCAGCAGCCTACGATGGGACACTGAAGCTTTCTTT. Its translation is CASSLRWDTEAFF. The complete variable domain, with remaining parts taken from reference TRBV2 and TRBJ1-1, reads EPEVTQTPSHQVTQMGQEVILRCVPISNHLYFYWYRQILGQKVEFLVSFYNNEISEKSEIFDDQFSVERPDGSNFTLKIRSTKLEDSAMYFCASSLRWDTEAFFGQGTRLTVV.

This chain uses TRBV27 with TRBJ2-7; D perhaps matches TRBD1 (6 bases). Deletions cut 5 bases from V and 5 bases from J, with 13 bases between. Germline V gives CDR1 MNHEY, CDR2 SMNVEV (reference sequence). This CDR3 is built from 13 residues. For the CDR3, the DNA is TGTGCCAGCAGTACCCAGGGGCGGAACGAGCAGTACTTC. Its protein is CASSTQGRNEQYF.